The rows below give T cell receptor beta chains drawn from one sample of a study of graft-versus-host responses after intestinal transplantation. Method: immunoSEQ multiplex PCR; TCRdb's copy keeps in-frame clones and lacks some. Found here are approximately 15,000 clones, more than 75% of them singletons; the top ten hold over 6.5%. The source material was bone marrow, sampled less than 130 days after intestinal transplantation. These receptors were obtained from a human patient who received an intestinal transplant, so some T cells may come from the graft donor. CDR3s leave out the opening cysteine and the closing phenylalanine or tryptophan. Fields, in order: V gene, CDR3 protein.

v_gene: TRBV4-2; CDR3aa: ASSQEAVLPYNEQF
v_gene: TRBV6-6; CDR3aa: ASSYDLLSHKKTQY
v_gene: TRBV13; CDR3aa: ASSFSGNYNEQF
v_gene: TRBV13; CDR3aa: ASSVRGVNEAF
v_gene: TRBV6-5; CDR3aa: ASSYGQGGVYEQY
v_gene: TRBV7-9; CDR3aa: ASSFNALAGYT
v_gene: TRBV28; CDR3aa: ASSQGTGSPYNEQF
v_gene: TRBV27; CDR3aa: ASRNRDRLPPPY
v_gene: TRBV9; CDR3aa: ASSVVGLAWDEQF
v_gene: TRBV5-4; CDR3aa: ASSLLAGIYNEQF
v_gene: TRBV29-1; CDR3aa: SVEDQTGQGARYT
v_gene: TRBV7-2; CDR3aa: ASSSLTGNYGYT
v_gene: TRBV28; CDR3aa: ASSLWTGESGKPSTDTQY
v_gene: TRBV19; CDR3aa: ASSSGGGRNQPQH
v_gene: TRBV28; CDR3aa: ASSPSEVTGANVLT
v_gene: TRBV4-3; CDR3aa: ASSPSGGGSYEQY
v_gene: TRBV28; CDR3aa: ASSFVRSPTDTQY
v_gene: TRBV11-3; CDR3aa: ASSFESTDTQY
v_gene: TRBV28; CDR3aa: ASRLATNTGELF
v_gene: TRBV28; CDR3aa: ASSSTGSNYGYT
v_gene: TRBV4-2; CDR3aa: ASRGTGFLFSGNTIY
v_gene: TRBV5-6; CDR3aa: ASSPGLAYVRQETQY
v_gene: TRBV30; CDR3aa: AWRGLFYNEQF